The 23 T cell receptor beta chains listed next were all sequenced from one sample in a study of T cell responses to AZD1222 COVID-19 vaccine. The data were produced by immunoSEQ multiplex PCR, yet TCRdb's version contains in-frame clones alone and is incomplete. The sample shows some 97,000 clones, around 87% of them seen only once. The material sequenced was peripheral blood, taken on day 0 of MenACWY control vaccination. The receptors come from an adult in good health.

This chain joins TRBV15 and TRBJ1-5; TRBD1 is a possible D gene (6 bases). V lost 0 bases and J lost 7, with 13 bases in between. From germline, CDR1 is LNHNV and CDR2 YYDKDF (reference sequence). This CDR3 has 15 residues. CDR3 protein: CATSRDRGHFQPQHF. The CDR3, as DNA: TGTGCCACCAGCAGAGATCGGGGACATTTCCAGCCCCAGCATTTT. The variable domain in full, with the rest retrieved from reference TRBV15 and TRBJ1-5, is DAMVIQNPRYQVTQFGKPVTLSCSQTLNHNVMYWYQQKSSQAPKLLFHYYDKDFNNEADTPDNFQSRRPNTSFCFLDIRSPGLGDTAMYLCATSRDRGHFQPQHFGDGTRLSIL.

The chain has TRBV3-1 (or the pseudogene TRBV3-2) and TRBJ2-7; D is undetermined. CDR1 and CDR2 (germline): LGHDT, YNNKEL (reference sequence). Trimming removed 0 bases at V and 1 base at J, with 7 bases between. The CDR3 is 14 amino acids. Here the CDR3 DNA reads TGTGCCAGCAGCCAAGAGACTGGGTCCTACGAGCAGTACTTC. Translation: CASSQETGSYEQYF.

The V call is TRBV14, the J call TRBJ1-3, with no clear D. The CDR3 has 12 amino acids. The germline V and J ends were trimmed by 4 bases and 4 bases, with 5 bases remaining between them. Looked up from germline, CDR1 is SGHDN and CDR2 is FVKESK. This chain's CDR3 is CASSPLGNTIYF. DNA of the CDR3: TGTGCCAGCAGCCCCCTGGGAAACACCATATATTTT.

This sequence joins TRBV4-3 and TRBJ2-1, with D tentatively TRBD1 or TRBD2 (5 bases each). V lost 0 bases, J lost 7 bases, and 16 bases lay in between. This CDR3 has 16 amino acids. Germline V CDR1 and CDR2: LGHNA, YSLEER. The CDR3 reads CASSQDGTSPPNEQFF. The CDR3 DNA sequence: TGCGCCAGCAGCCAAGATGGGACCTCCCCGCCAAATGAGCAGTTCTTC.

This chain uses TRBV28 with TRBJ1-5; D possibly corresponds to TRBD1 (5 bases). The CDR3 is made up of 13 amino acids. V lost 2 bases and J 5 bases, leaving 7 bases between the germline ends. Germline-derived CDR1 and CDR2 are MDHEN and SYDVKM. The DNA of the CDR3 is TGTGCCAGCAGTTTAGCAGGGTATCAGCCCCAGCATTTT. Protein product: CASSLAGYQPQHF. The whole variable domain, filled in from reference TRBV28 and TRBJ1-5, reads DVKVTQSSRYLVKRTGEKVFLECVQDMDHENMFWYRQDPGLGLRLIYFSYDVKMKEKGDIPEGYSVSREKKERFSLILESASTNQTSMYLCASSLAGYQPQHFGDGTRLSIL.

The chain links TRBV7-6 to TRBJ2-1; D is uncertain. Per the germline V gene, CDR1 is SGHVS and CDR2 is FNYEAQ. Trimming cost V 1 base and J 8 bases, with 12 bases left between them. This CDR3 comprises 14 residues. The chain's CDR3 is CASSLERPYDEQFF. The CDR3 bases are TGTGCCAGCAGCTTAGAGCGCCCGTACGATGAGCAGTTCTTC. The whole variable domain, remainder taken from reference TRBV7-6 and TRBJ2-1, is GAGVSQSPRYKVTKRGQDVALRCDPISGHVSLYWYRQALGQGPEFLTYFNYEAQQDKSGLPNDRFSAERPEGSISTLTIQRTEQRDSAMYRCASSLERPYDEQFFGPGTRLTVL.

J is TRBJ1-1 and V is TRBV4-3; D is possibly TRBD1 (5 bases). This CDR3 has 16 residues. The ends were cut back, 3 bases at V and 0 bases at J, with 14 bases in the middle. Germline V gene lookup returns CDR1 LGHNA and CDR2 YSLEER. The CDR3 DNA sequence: TGCGCCAGCAGCCAGGGCAGGGTGGGCATGAACACTGAAGCTTTCTTT. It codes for CASSQGRVGMNTEAFF.

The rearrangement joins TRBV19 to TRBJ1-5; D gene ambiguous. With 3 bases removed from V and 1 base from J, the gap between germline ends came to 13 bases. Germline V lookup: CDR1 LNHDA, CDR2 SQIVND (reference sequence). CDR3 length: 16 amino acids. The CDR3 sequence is CASSMAPGRSNQPQHF. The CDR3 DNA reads TGTGCCAGTAGTATGGCCCCCGGGAGGAGCAATCAGCCCCAGCATTTT.

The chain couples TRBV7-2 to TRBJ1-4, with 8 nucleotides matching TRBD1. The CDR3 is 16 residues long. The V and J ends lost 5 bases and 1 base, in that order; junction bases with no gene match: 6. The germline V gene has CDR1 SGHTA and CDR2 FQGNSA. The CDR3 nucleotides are TGTGCCAGCAGCGCCGACAGGGGAGTAACTAATGAAAAACTGTTTTTT. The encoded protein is CASSADRGVTNEKLFF.

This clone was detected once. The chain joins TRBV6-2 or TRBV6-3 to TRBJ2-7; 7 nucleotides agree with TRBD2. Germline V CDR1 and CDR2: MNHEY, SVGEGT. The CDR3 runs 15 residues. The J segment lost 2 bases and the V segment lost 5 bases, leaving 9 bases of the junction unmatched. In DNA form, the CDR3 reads TGTGCCAGCAGTGGACTATCGGGGGGACCCTACGAGCAGTACTTC. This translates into CASSGLSGGPYEQYF.

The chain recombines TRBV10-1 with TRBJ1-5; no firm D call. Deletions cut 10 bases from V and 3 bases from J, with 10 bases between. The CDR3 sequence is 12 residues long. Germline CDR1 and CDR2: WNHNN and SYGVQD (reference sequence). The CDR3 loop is CATPPANQPQHF. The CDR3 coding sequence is TGCGCCACCCCCCCGGCCAATCAGCCCCAGCATTTT.

The CDR3 reads CASSFRDRGHGELFF. CDR3 nucleotide sequence: TGTGCCAGTAGTTTCCGGGACAGGGGGCACGGGGAGCTGTTTTTT. V and J are TRBV19 and TRBJ2-2; 12 bases map to TRBD1. The CDR3 runs 15 residues. Germline assignment: CDR1 LNHDA and CDR2 SQIVND (reference sequence). Trimming removed 5 bases from V and 7 bases from J; junction bases left unmatched: 5.

The CDR3 DNA follows: TGTGCCAGCAGCCAAGGGACAGCCAGGGTGGAGCAGTACTTC. Amino acids: CASSQGTARVEQYF. The V gene is TRBV7-9, the J gene TRBJ2-7; 7 bases map to TRBD1. J gave up 7 bases and V 5 bases, and 11 bases lay outside the gene matches. The CDR3 has 14 amino acids. From germline, CDR1 is SEHNR and CDR2 FQNEAQ (reference sequence).

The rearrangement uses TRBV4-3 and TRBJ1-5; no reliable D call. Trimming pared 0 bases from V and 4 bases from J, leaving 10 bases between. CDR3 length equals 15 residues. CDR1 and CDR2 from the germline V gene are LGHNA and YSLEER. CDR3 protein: CASSQDHRNNQPQHF. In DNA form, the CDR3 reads TGCGCCAGCAGCCAAGATCACCGTAATAATCAGCCCCAGCATTTT.

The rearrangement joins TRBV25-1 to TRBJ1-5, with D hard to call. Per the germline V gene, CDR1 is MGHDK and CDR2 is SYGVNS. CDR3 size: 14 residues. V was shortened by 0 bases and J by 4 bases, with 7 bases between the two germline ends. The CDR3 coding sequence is TGTGCCAGCAGTGAATACGGCAGTAATCAGCCCCAGCATTTT. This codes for CASSEYGSNQPQHF.

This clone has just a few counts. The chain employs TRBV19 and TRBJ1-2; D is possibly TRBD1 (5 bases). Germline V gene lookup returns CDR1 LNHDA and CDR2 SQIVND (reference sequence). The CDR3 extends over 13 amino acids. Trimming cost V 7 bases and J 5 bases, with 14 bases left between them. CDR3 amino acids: CASNLGRGYGYTF. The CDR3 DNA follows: TGTGCCAGTAACCTGGGGCGCGGGTATGGCTACACCTTC.

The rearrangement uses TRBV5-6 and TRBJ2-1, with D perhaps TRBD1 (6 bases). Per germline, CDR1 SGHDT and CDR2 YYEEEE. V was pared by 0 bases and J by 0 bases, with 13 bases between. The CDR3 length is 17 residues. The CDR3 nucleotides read TGTGCCAGCAGCTTGGGAACAGGGCGGGTCTCCTACAATGAGCAGTTCTTC. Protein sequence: CASSLGTGRVSYNEQFF.

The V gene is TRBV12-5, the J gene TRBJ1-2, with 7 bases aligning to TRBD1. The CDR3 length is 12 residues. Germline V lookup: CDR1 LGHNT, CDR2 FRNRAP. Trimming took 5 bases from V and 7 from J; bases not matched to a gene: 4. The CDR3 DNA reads TGTGCTAGTGGTCCAAGGGGGCCTGGCTACACCTTC. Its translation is CASGPRGPGYTF.

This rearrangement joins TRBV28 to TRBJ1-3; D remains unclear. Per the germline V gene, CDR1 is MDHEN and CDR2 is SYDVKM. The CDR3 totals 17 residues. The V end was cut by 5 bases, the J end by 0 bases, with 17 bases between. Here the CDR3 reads CASSPPGPSSSGNTIYF. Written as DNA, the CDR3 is TGTGCCAGCAGTCCTCCCGGACCCTCGAGCTCTGGAAACACCATATATTTT. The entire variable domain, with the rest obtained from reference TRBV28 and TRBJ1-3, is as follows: DVKVTQSSRYLVKRTGEKVFLECVQDMDHENMFWYRQDPGLGLRLIYFSYDVKMKEKGDIPEGYSVSREKKERFSLILESASTNQTSMYLCASSPPGPSSSGNTIYFGEGSWLTVV.

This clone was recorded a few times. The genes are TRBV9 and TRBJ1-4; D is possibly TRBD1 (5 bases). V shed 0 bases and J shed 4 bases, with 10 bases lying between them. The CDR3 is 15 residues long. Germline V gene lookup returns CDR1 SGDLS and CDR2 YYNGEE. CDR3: CASSVEWGFNEKLFF. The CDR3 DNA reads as TGTGCCAGCAGCGTAGAGTGGGGGTTTAATGAAAAACTGTTTTTT. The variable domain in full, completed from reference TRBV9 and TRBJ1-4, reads DSGVTQTPKHLITATGQRVTLRCSPRSGDLSVYWYQQSLDQGLQFLIQYYNGEERAKGNILERFSAQQFPDLHSELNLSSLELGDSALYFCASSVEWGFNEKLFFGSGTQLSVL.

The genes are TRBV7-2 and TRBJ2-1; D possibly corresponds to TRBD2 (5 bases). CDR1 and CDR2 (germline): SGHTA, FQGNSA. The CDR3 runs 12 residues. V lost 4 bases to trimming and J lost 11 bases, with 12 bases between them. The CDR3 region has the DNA TGTGCCAGCAGCTCTAGCTACCGTAAGCAGTTCTTC. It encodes CASSSSYRKQFF.

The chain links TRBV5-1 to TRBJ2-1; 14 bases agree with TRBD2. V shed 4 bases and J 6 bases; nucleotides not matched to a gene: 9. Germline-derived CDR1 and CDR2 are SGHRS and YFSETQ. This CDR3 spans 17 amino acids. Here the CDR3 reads CASSTGLAGAGSNEQFF. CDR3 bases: TGCGCCAGCAGCACGGGACTAGCGGGAGCCGGTAGCAATGAGCAGTTCTTC.

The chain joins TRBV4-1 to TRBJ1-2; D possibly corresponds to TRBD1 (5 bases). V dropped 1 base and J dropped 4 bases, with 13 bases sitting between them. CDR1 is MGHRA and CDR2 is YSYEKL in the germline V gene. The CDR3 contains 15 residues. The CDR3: CASSQAGGVIYGYTF. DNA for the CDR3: TGCGCCAGCAGCCAAGCAGGAGGGGTGATCTATGGCTACACCTTC.